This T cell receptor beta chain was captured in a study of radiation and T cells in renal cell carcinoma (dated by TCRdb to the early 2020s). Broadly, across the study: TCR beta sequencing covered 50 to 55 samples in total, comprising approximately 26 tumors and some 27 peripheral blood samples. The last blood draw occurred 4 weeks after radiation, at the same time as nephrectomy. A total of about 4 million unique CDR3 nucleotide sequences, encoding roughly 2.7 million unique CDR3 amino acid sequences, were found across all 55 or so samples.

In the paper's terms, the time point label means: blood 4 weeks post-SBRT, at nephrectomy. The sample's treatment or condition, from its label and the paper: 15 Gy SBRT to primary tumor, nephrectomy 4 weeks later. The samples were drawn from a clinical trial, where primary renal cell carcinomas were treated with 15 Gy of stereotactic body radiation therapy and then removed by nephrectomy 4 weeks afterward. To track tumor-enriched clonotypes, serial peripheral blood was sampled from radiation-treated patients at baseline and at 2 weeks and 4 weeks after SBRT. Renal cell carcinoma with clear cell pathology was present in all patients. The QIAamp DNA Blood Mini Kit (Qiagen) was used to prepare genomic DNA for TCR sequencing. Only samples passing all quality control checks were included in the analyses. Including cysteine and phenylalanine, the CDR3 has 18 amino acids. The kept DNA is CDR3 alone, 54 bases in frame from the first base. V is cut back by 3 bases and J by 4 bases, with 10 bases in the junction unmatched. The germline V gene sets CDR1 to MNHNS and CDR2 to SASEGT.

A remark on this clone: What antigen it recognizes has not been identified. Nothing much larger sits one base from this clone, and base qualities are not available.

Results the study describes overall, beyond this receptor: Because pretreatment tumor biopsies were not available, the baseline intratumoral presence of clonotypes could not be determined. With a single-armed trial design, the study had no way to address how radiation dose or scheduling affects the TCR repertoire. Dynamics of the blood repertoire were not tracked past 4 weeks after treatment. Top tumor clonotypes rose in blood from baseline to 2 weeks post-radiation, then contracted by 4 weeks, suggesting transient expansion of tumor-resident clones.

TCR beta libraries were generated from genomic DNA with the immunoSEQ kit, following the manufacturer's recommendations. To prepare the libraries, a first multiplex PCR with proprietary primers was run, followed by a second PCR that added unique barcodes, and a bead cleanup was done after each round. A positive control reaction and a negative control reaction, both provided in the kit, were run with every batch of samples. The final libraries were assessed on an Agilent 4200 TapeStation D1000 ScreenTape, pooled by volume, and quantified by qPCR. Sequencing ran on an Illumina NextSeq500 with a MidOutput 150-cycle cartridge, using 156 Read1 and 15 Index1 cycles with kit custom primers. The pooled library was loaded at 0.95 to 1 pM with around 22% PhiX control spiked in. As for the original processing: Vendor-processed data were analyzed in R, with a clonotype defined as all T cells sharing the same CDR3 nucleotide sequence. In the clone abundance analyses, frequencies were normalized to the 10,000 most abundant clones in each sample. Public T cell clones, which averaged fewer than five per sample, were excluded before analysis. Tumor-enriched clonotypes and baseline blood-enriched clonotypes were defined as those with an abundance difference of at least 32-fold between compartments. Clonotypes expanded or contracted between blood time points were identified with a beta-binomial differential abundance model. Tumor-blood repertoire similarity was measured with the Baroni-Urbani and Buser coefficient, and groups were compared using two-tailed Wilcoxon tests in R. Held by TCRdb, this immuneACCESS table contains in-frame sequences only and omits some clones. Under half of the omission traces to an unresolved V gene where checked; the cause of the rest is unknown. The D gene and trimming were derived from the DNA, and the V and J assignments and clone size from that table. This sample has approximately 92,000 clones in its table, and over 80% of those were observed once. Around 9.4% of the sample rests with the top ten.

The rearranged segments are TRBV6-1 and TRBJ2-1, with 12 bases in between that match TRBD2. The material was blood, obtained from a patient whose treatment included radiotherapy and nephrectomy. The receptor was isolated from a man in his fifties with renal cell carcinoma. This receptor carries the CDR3 CASSDRGKLAGGYNEQFF. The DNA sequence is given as TGTGCCAGCAGTGACAGGGGCAAACTAGCGGGAGGTTACAATGAGCAGTTCTTC.